These 28 T cell receptor beta chains share one sample of origin, sequenced in a study of T cell changes during pregnancy in multiple sclerosis. The method was immunoSEQ multiplex PCR; TCRdb's version includes in-frame clones alone and lacks a portion of them. The table shows 40,000 to 50,000 clones, with around 92% occurring only once. The sample consisted of CD8+ T cells from peripheral blood mononuclear cells, taken in the third trimester of pregnancy. The receptor set was obtained from a female donor with multiple sclerosis, enrolled in a pregnancy study.

The J gene is TRBJ1-5, the V gene TRBV19, with 12 bases matching TRBD1. Germline V gives CDR1 LNHDA, CDR2 SQIVND (reference sequence). Trimming took 8 bases from V and 6 from J; bases not matched to a gene: 5. The CDR3 length is 14 residues. CDR3 in DNA: TGTGCCAGTCGGGGACAGGGGGCAGGTCAGCCCCAGCATTTT. It codes for CASRGQGAGQPQHF.

The V call is TRBV19, the J call TRBJ2-1, with 9 bases lining up with TRBD1. The V gene end was trimmed by 0 bases and the J gene end by 4 bases; junction bases not matched to a gene: 4. This CDR3 region has 16 residues. Per the germline V gene, CDR1 is LNHDA and CDR2 is SQIVND (reference sequence). CDR3 DNA sequence: TGTGCCAGTAGTATAGATCATGGACAGGGGTACAATGAGCAGTTCTTC. This gives the protein CASSIDHGQGYNEQFF.

The chain combines TRBV5-6 with TRBJ2-2, with D perhaps matching TRBD1 (5 bases). Germline CDR1 reads SGHDT; CDR2 reads YYEEEE. The V and J ends lost 1 base and 4 bases respectively, with 8 bases between them. The CDR3 has 14 residues. The CDR3 is CASSLPTVTGELFF. The CDR3 DNA follows: TGTGCCAGCAGCTTGCCGACAGTCACCGGGGAGCTGTTTTTT.

V gene TRBV19 combines with J gene TRBJ2-1; 11 nucleotides line up with TRBD1. J gave up 7 bases and V 6 bases, and 5 bases lay outside the gene matches. Germline V gives CDR1 LNHDA, CDR2 SQIVND (reference sequence). This CDR3 contains 14 residues. CDR3 coding DNA: TGTGCCAGTAGCTGGACAGGGGGCATTAATGAGCAGTTCTTC. It encodes CASSWTGGINEQFF.

CDR3 region: CASRQGYEKLFF. The DNA of the CDR3 is TGTGCCAGTAGACAGGGTTATGAAAAACTGTTTTTT. The chain uses TRBV7-9 and TRBJ1-4, with 7 bases lining up with TRBD1. This CDR3 comprises 12 residues. J gave up 6 bases and V 9 bases, and 4 bases lay outside the gene matches. CDR1 is SEHNR, CDR2 FQNEAQ, per germline (reference sequence).

The V call is TRBV5-1, the J call TRBJ2-5; TRBD2 agrees at 14 bases. V was clipped by 1 base and J by 3 bases; unmatched bases: 8. Looked up from germline, CDR1 is SGHRS and CDR2 is YFSETQ. This CDR3 has 18 amino acids. CDR3 region: CASSLPELGLAGEETQYF. In DNA, the CDR3 is TGCGCCAGCAGCTTGCCTGAGCTGGGACTAGCGGGAGAAGAGACCCAGTACTTC.

V and J are TRBV5-1 and TRBJ2-7; a possible D gene is TRBD1 (5 bases). V was clipped by 0 bases and J by 3 bases, with 10 bases between them. This CDR3 region has 14 residues. Germline values: CDR1 SGHRS, CDR2 YFSETQ. DNA of the CDR3: TGCGCCAGCAGCTTGGAAGGGGTAGTCTACGAGCAGTACTTC. Protein sequence: CASSLEGVVYEQYF.

This rearrangement joins TRBV4-2 to TRBJ2-1; 11 nucleotides agree with TRBD2. Trimming cost V 5 bases and J 7 bases; bases outside gene matches: 7. This CDR3 spans 15 amino acids. Germline V CDR1 and CDR2: LGHNA, YNFKEQ. The CDR3 nucleotides read TGTGCCAGCAGCTTGCTAGCGGGAGGTAAGAATGAGCAGTTCTTC. This encodes CASSLLAGGKNEQFF.

This chain joins TRBV4-3 and TRBJ2-5; 9 bases agree with TRBD1. After removal of 5 bases from V and 4 bases from J, the junction contained 11 bases not matched to a gene. CDR1 is LGHNA and CDR2 is YSLEER in the germline V gene. The CDR3 runs to 16 residues. The CDR3 loop reads CASSEAFGTGTETQYF. CDR3 coding DNA: TGCGCCAGCAGCGAGGCTTTTGGGACAGGGACAGAGACCCAGTACTTC.

The V call is TRBV27, the J call TRBJ2-7; tentative D call: TRBD2 (6 bases). Germline lookup yields CDR1 MNHEY and CDR2 SMNVEV (reference sequence). The CDR3 length is 13 residues. The V gene lost 3 bases and the J gene lost 7 bases, with 13 bases spanning the gap. CDR3 sequence (DNA): TGTGCCAGCAGTTTTGGGGGGAAGGGGGAGCAGTACTTC. This codes for CASSFGGKGEQYF.

The chain combines TRBV6-1 with TRBJ1-2; TRBD1 is a possible D gene (5 bases). This CDR3 comprises 15 residues. Germline V gene sequence: CDR1 MNHNS, CDR2 SASEGT. Trimming pared 1 base from V and 2 bases from J, leaving 11 bases between. The CDR3 DNA sequence: TGTGCCAGCAGTGAAGGGGAGGGGAGGAACTATGGCTACACCTTC. Protein product: CASSEGEGRNYGYTF.

The chain employs TRBV14 and TRBJ2-1; D is perhaps TRBD2 (6 bases). The V end lost 4 bases, the J end lost 1 base, and 26 bases lay between the germline ends. This CDR3 has 20 amino acids. CDR1 and CDR2 (germline): SGHDN, FVKESK. CDR3 DNA sequence: TGTGCCAGCAGCCTAAGCCCCCGAGTGGCGGGAAGCTCGTCCTACAATGAGCAGTTCTTC. Protein: CASSLSPRVAGSSSYNEQFF.

The chain uses TRBV7-6 and TRBJ1-2, with D tentatively TRBD1 (5 bases). This CDR3 is built from 14 residues. The V and J ends lost 6 bases and 2 bases respectively, with 13 bases between them. Germline CDR1 reads SGHVS; CDR2 reads FNYEAQ. The CDR3 region has the DNA TGTGCCAGCAGTCCCCCGGGACTAAACTATGGCTACACCTTC. Translation: CASSPPGLNYGYTF.

The chain employs TRBV11-2 and TRBJ2-3, with 10 positions matching TRBD1. This CDR3 spans 15 amino acids. The J segment lost 2 bases and the V segment lost 4 bases, leaving 3 bases of the junction unmatched. Germline V gene data show CDR1 as SGHAT and CDR2 as FQNNGV. CDR3 residues: CASSSGQGDTDTQYF. The CDR3 nucleotides are TGTGCCAGCAGCTCAGGACAGGGGGACACAGATACGCAGTATTTT.

This chain joins TRBV7-8 and TRBJ2-1; TRBD2 matches at 7 bases. The CDR3 length is 14 residues. Losses at the gene ends were 5 bases for V and 5 bases for J; bases not matched to a gene: 6. The V gene's germline CDR1 is SGHVS and CDR2 FQNEAQ. CDR3 residues: CASSPWGGDNEQFF. The CDR3 coding sequence is TGTGCCAGCAGCCCTTGGGGGGGAGACAATGAGCAGTTCTTC. Filled out from reference TRBV7-8 and TRBJ2-1, the complete variable domain reads GAGVSQSPRYKVAKRGQDVALRCDPISGHVSLFWYQQALGQGPEFLTYFQNEAQLDKSGLPSDRFFAERPEGSVSTLKIQRTQQEDSAVYLCASSPWGGDNEQFFGPGTRLTVL.

The chain employs TRBV9 and TRBJ1-5; 7 bases map to TRBD1. Germline-derived CDR1 and CDR2 are SGDLS and YYNGEE. V shed 0 bases, J shed 3 bases, and the junction held 3 bases outside the gene matches. The CDR3 has 15 residues. Here the CDR3 reads CASSVDGTDNQPQHF. DNA for the CDR3: TGTGCCAGCAGCGTAGACGGGACAGACAATCAGCCCCAGCATTTT.

The chain carries TRBV4-1 and TRBJ2-7; 10 bases line up with TRBD1. CDR1 and CDR2 from the germline V gene are MGHRA and YSYEKL. This CDR3 spans 16 amino acids. The trim removed 3 bases at V and 3 bases at J, leaving 8 bases unmatched. CDR3 residues: CASSQDRGTGYYEQYF. As DNA, the CDR3 is TGCGCCAGCAGCCAGGACAGGGGGACAGGTTACTACGAGCAGTACTTC.

This chain joins TRBV7-2 and TRBJ2-1; D perhaps matches TRBD1 (6 bases). Between the trimmed V and J ends, which lost 3 bases and 7 bases, there was a span of 22 bases. The CDR3 has 17 residues. CDR1 SGHTA and CDR2 FQGNSA come from the germline V gene. CDR3 protein: CASSLDLGQGLRNEQFF. The CDR3 region has the DNA TGTGCCAGCAGCTTGGATTTAGGGCAGGGGTTGAGGAATGAGCAGTTCTTC.

This chain links TRBV11-2 with TRBJ2-3; 7 nucleotides agree with TRBD1. The length of the CDR3 is 15 residues. Germline-derived CDR1 and CDR2 are SGHAT and FQNNGV. With V trimmed by 3 bases and J by 4 bases, 7 bases remained unmatched. CDR3 amino acids: CASSLTWQGADTQYF. The CDR3 DNA sequence: TGTGCCAGCAGCTTGACTTGGCAGGGGGCAGATACGCAGTATTTT.

The chain carries TRBV2 and TRBJ2-3; TRBD2 matches 8 bases. Trimming removed 9 bases from V and 3 bases from J; junction bases left unmatched: 8. The CDR3 contains 14 residues. From germline, CDR1 is SNHLY and CDR2 FYNNEI. The CDR3 bases are TGTGCCAGTCCGCCGGGACTAGTGACAGATACGCAGTATTTT. This codes for CASPPGLVTDTQYF.

The genes are TRBV18 and TRBJ2-7, with D maybe TRBD2 (6 bases). V lost 3 bases to trimming and J lost 7 bases, with 19 bases between them. The germline gives CDR1 KGHSH, CDR2 LQKENI. The CDR3 contains 15 residues. CDR3 in DNA: TGTGCCAGCTCACCTCGGGAGCCTGGGTTTTGGGAGCAGTACTTC. Protein: CASSPREPGFWEQYF.

This chain connects TRBV7-9 to TRBJ2-7; 9 bases match TRBD2. Germline V lookup: CDR1 SEHNR, CDR2 FQNEAQ (reference sequence). The CDR3 contains 15 residues. V lost 1 base and J lost 5; bases outside the gene matches: 6. DNA of the CDR3: TGTGCCAGCAGCTTAGAAGGACTAGCGTCACACGAGCAGTACTTC. This gives the protein CASSLEGLASHEQYF.

V usage is TRBV29-1 and J usage is TRBJ2-1, with TRBD1 identical over 8 bases. Germline CDR1 is SQVTM and CDR2 is ANQGSEA. The CDR3 runs to 15 residues. Trimming cost V 3 bases and J 6 bases; bases outside gene matches: 10. CDR3 sequence reads: CSVDGLDRVVNEQFF. The CDR3 DNA follows: TGCAGCGTTGATGGGTTGGACAGGGTGGTCAATGAGCAGTTCTTC.

The CDR3 nucleotides are TGTGCCTGGAGTCGTCCTAGCGGGGAGTACAATGAGCAGTTCTTC. This encodes CAWSRPSGEYNEQFF. The rearrangement uses TRBV30 and TRBJ2-1; 9 bases match TRBD2. Germline values: CDR1 GTSNPN, CDR2 SVGIG (reference sequence). The CDR3 spans 15 residues. Germline trimming cut 2 bases from V and 4 bases from J; bases unmatched to any gene: 6.

This chain links TRBV27 with TRBJ2-7; perhaps TRBD1 as D (6 bases). V was cut by 6 bases and J by 5 bases, with 17 bases left in between. CDR3 length: 14 residues. Germline lookup yields CDR1 MNHEY and CDR2 SMNVEV (reference sequence). CDR3 sequence (DNA): TGTGCCAGCAGGGGGGACAACAGGGCTAACGAGCAGTACTTC. Translation: CASRGDNRANEQYF.

J is TRBJ2-7 and V is TRBV9, with TRBD2 matching over 8 bases. J was trimmed by 6 bases and V by 4 bases; bases with no gene match: 6. Germline CDR1 is SGDLS and CDR2 is YYNGEE. This CDR3 region has 13 residues. CDR3 sequence reads: CASSPRSGGEQYF. CDR3 nucleotide sequence: TGTGCCAGCAGCCCAAGGAGCGGGGGCGAGCAGTACTTC.

The chain recombines TRBV15 with TRBJ1-4, with TRBD1 identical over 7 bases. The CDR3 has 14 residues. J was trimmed by 3 bases and V by 5 bases; bases with no gene match: 3. Germline assignment: CDR1 LNHNV and CDR2 YYDKDF (reference sequence). The CDR3 region is CATSAGQPNEKLFF. In DNA, the CDR3 is TGTGCCACCAGCGCGGGACAGCCTAATGAAAAACTGTTTTTT.

V is TRBV7-9 and J is TRBJ2-4, with 7 positions matching TRBD2. The ends lost 5 bases at V and 0 bases at J; junction bases unmatched: 7. Germline V gene data show CDR1 as SEHNR and CDR2 as FQNEAQ (reference sequence). This CDR3 region has 16 residues. This CDR3 reads CASSPRLAVAKNIQYF. The CDR3 DNA is TGTGCCAGCAGCCCTCGACTAGCAGTAGCCAAAAACATTCAGTACTTC.